A selection of T cell receptor beta chains follows, all from one sample in a study of blood T cell repertoires in COVID-19. Sequencing used immunoSEQ multiplex PCR; TCRdb keeps in-frame clones, though not all of them. The repertoire holds approximately 40,000 clones, 75% to 90% seen once, with more than 7% in the top ten. Sequenced material: peripheral blood. These receptors all stem from a woman aged 70-85 years with acute or convalescent COVID-19. The conserved cysteine and the conserved F or W are not part of the CDR3 here. Each record gives: J gene, V gene, CDR3 protein.

J: TRBJ1-5; V: TRBV23-1; CDR3: ASSLALYSNQPQH
J: TRBJ2-1; V: TRBV30; CDR3: AWSRGGDEQF
J: TRBJ2-4; V: TRBV7-2; CDR3: ASSPGQAKDIQY
J: TRBJ2-3; V: TRBV20-1; CDR3: SASSIGVSTDTQY
J: TRBJ1-2; V: TRBV10-2; CDR3: ASSESRVDREVRYGYT
J: TRBJ1-2; V: TRBV6-4; CDR3: ASSSDGRGNGYT
J: TRBJ2-5; V: TRBV12-5; CDR3: ASGLAGTGAKTQY
J: TRBJ2-3; V: TRBV28; CDR3: ASRASTDTQY
J: TRBJ1-1; V: TRBV4-3; CDR3: ASSQSRTPYQNTEAF
J: TRBJ1-1; V: TRBV3-1/TRBV3-2; CDR3: ASSQGPNTEAF
J: TRBJ2-3; V: TRBV10-3; CDR3: AISRDTWEDTQY
J: TRBJ2-1; V: TRBV3-1/TRBV3-2; CDR3: ASLSLSHNEQF
J: TRBJ2-3; V: TRBV5-4; CDR3: ASSLSPGDTQY
J: TRBJ1-1; V: TRBV27; CDR3: ASSPWSSVNTEAF
J: TRBJ2-5; V: TRBV30; CDR3: AWSVVGRARETQY
J: TRBJ2-1; V: TRBV12-3/TRBV12-4; CDR3: ASSPGTSVEQF
J: TRBJ1-1; V: TRBV6-5; CDR3: ASSPSTAPGAF
J: TRBJ1-2; V: TRBV2; CDR3: ASSEDMYGYT
J: TRBJ1-5; V: TRBV2; CDR3: ASSEGGVSNQPQH
J: TRBJ2-2; V: TRBV7-6; CDR3: ASSLDNGGAGELF
J: TRBJ1-2; V: TRBV18; CDR3: ASSPGDRYGYT
J: TRBJ2-5; V: TRBV19; CDR3: ASSWAETQY
J: TRBJ1-2; V: TRBV12-3/TRBV12-4; CDR3: ASSFTENYGYT
J: TRBJ2-1; V: TRBV18; CDR3: ASSPPRQTGTSDNEQF
J: TRBJ2-2; V: TRBV25-1; CDR3: ASSDIRVSAGELF
J: TRBJ2-3; V: TRBV27; CDR3: ASSSRTSGGPDTQY
J: TRBJ2-5; V: TRBV18; CDR3: ASSRMRTGVASETQY